This T cell receptor (beta chain) was found in a study of radiation and T cells in renal cell carcinoma. Time point denoted: blood 2 weeks post-SBRT. The treatment: 15 Gy SBRT to primary tumor, nephrectomy 4 weeks later. Serial blood draws occurred at baseline and 2 and 4 weeks post-SBRT. This renal cell carcinoma was of the clear cell type. Measured with immunoSEQ multiplex PCR; TCRdb has only the in-frame clones, and not every one. Counted here are around 70,000 clones, 82% occurring once; the ten biggest clones make up less than 7%. As for this clone: Its antigen is not identified.

Study-wide findings and caveats: Without pretreatment biopsies, baseline tumor clonotype presence was undetermined. Top tumor clonotypes rose in blood 2 weeks post-radiation, then contracted.

Germline CDR1 is LGHNA and CDR2 is YNFKEQ. The CDR3 contains 18 residues. V was pared by 2 bases and J by 6 bases, with 15 bases of the junction left unmatched. The chain is built from TRBV4-2 and TRBJ2-2, with 7 positions matching TRBD1. The receptor was derived from a man between 60 and 75 years old with renal cell carcinoma. The input for sequencing was blood, taken from a patient whose treatment included radiotherapy and nephrectomy. The CDR3 nucleotides are TGTGCCAGCAGCCAATTGGGGGTGGCAGGGGGTAGGGCCGGGGAGCTGTTTTTT. Encoded protein: CASSQLGVAGGRAGELFF.